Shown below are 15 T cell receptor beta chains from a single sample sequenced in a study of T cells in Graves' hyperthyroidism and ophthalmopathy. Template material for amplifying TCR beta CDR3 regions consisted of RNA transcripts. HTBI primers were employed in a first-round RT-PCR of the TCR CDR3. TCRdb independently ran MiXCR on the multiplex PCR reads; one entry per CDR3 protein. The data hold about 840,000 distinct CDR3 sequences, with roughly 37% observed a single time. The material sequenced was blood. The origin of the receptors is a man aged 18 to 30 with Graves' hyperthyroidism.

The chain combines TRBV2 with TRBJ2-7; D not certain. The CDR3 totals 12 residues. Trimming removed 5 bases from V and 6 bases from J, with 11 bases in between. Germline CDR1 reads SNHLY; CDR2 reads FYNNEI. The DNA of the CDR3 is TGTGCCAGCAGTTTGTGGAAAGGCGAGCAGTACTTC. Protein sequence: CASSLWKGEQYF.

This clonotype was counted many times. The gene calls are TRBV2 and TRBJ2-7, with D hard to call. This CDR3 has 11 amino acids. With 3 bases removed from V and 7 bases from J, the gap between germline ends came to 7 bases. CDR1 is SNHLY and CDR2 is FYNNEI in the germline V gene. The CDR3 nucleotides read TGTGCCAGCAGTGATAGGGTAGAGCAGTACTTC. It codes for CASSDRVEQYF.

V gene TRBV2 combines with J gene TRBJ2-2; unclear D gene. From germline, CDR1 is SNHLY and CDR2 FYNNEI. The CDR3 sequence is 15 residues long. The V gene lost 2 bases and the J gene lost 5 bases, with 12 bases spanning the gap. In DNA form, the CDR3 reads TGTGCCAGCAGTGAACTGACGGCCCGAACCGGGGAGCTGTTTTTT. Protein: CASSELTARTGELFF.

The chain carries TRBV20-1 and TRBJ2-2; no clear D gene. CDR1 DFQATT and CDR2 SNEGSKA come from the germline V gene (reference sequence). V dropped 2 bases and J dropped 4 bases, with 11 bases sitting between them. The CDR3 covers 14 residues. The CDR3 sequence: CSARRAEGTGELFF. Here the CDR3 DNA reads TGCAGTGCTAGACGGGCCGAAGGCACCGGGGAGCTGTTTTTT.

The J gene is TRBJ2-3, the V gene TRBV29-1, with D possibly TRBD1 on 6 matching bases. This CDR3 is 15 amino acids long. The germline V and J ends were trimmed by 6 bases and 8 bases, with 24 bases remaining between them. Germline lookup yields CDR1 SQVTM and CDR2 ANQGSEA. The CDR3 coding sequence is TGCAGCGTGGCAGGGGAGTACGGAACAGACGGTACGCAGTATTTT. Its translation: CSVAGEYGTDGTQYF.

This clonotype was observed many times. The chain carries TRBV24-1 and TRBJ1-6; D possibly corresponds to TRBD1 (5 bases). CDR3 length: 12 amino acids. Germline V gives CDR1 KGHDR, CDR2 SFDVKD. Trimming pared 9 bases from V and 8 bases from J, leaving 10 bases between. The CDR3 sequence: CATRGQHSPLHF. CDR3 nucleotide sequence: TGTGCCACCCGGGGCCAGCATTCACCCCTCCACTTT.

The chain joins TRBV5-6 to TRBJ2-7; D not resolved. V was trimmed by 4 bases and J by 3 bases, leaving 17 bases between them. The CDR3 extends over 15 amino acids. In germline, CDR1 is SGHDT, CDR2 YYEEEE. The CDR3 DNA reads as TGTGCCAGCAGCCTTGGTCCTGGTGGATACTACGAGCAGTACTTC. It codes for CASSLGPGGYYEQYF.

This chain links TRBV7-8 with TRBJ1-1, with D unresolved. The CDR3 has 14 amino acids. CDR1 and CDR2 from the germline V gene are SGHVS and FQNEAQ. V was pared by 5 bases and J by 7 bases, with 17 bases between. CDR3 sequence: CASSPLPLGGEAFF. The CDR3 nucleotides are TGTGCCAGCAGCCCACTGCCCCTAGGAGGTGAAGCTTTCTTT.

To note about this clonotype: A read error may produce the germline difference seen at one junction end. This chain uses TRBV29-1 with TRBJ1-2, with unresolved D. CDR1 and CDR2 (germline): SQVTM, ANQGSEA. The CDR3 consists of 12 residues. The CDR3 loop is CSVEESLYGYIF. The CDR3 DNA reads TGCAGCGTTGAGGAGAGCCTCTATGGCTACATCTTC.

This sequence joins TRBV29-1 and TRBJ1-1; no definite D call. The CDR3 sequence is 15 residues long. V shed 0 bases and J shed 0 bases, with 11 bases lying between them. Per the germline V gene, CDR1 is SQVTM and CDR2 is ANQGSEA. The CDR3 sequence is CSVEDSPTLNTEAFF. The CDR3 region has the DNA TGCAGCGTTGAAGACTCGCCAACTCTGAACACTGAAGCTTTCTTT.

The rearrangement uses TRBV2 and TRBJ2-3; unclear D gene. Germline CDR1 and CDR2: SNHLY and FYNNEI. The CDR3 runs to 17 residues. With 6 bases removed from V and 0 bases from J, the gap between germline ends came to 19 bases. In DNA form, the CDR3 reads TGTGCCAGCAGCGTAGAGCCCCACCTCTCTAGCACAGATACGCAGTATTTT. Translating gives CASSVEPHLSSTDTQYF.

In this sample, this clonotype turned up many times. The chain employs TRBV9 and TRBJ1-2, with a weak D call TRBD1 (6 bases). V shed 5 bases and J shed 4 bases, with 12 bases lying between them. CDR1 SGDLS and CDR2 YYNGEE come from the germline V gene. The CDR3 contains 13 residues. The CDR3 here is CASSDTGSYGYTF. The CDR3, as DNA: TGTGCCAGCAGTGACACAGGGTCCTATGGCTACACCTTC.

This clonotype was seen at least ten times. The chain's CDR3 is CASSIDPQGGSPLHF. The CDR3 nucleotides are TGTGCCAGTAGTATAGATCCACAGGGAGGTTCACCCCTCCACTTT. The chain couples TRBV19 to TRBJ1-6; D perhaps matches TRBD1 (6 bases). CDR1 and CDR2 (germline): LNHDA, SQIVND (reference sequence). The germline V and J ends were trimmed by 0 bases and 9 bases, with 12 bases remaining between them. The CDR3 totals 15 residues.

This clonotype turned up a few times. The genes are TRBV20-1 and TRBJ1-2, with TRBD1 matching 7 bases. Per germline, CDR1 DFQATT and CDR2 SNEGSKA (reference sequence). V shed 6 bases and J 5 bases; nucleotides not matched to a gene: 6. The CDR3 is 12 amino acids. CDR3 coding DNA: TGCAGTGCCGAGGACAGGTCGTATGGCTACACCTTC. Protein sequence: CSAEDRSYGYTF.

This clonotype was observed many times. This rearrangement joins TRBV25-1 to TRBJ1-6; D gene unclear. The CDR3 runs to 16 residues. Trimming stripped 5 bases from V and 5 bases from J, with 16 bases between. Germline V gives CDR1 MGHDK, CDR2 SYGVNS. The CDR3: CASSPRLGRNNSPLHF. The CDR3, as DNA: TGTGCCAGCAGTCCCCGGCTTGGGCGGAATAATTCACCCCTCCACTTT.